This T cell receptor (beta chain) appears in the sequencing data of a study of cytotoxic CD8 clonotypes in ibrutinib-treated CLL. Across the study: Sequencing produced an average of about 280,000 productive templates and approximately 90,000 productive rearrangements per sample. Whole-study findings and limits: Clonality increased at ibrutinib response and stayed stable in sustained remission. At progression, however, it fell back toward baseline.

Concerning this clone itself: What it binds is not known.

Trimming shortened V by 3 bases and J by 2 bases, and 10 bases separated the two germline ends. The CDR3 extends over 15 amino acids. In germline, CDR1 is SNHLY, CDR2 FYNNEI. Clones were sequenced by immunoSEQ multiplex PCR, and TCRdb holds only the in-frame ones, with some missing. The sample carries some 120,000 clones, less than 90% recorded once. Around 2 micrograms of genomic DNA from cryopreserved PBMCs went into TCR beta libraries. Sequences were derived from PBMCs, sampled after 24 months of ibrutinib treatment. The TCR comes from a human donor with chronic lymphocytic leukemia. This sequence joins TRBV2 and TRBJ2-2; possible D gene TRBD1, 6 bases. The DNA of the CDR3 is TGTGCCAGCAGTGAGTGGGGGCCCAACACCGGGGAGCTGTTTTTT. Protein: CASSEWGPNTGELFF.